This section outlines one TCR beta chain sequence together with its context. Only a few counts were recorded for this clone. Its antigen is unknown. Base qualities are missing; no much larger clone stands one base away. Libraries were made using the immunoSEQ multiplex PCR assay. For the multiplex PCR, a mixture combining 60 forward primers for TCR Vbeta segments and 13 reverse primers for TCR Jbeta segments was used. The CDR3 region of rearranged TCR beta genes was amplified from genomic DNA with a multiplex PCR assay. The Illumina HiSeq System was used to sequence the amplified TCR beta libraries as 87-base-pair reads. Under the source paper's analysis protocol: A later analysis tallied 70 million to 100 million unique TCR beta chains across the 666 repertoires, and about 10 million of those chains were shared by two or more donors. A nearest-neighbor algorithm error-corrected the raw reads and collapsed the reads into unique sequences, merging closely related sequences to remove PCR and sequencing errors. To assign V, D and J gene segments, CDR3 sequences were aligned to IMGT reference sequences. For a sequence to be retained, a match of at least six nucleotides to both a V gene segment and a J gene segment was required. Rearrangements were called productive when the CDR3 lacked stop codons and stayed in frame with V and J; all others were non-productive. CDR3 was defined according to IMGT convention as the region running from the second conserved V-encoded cysteine to the conserved J-encoded phenylalanine. Sequences without an unambiguous match to a single V gene segment were excluded from the earlier analysis of approximately 560 of the donors. In an earlier analysis of several hundred of the donors, V segments were called functional above 56.7% productive rearrangements and were called segregating when the between-donor standard deviation exceeded 5%. A statistical classification framework was built to diagnose cytomegalovirus status from the catalog of TCR beta chain sequences. A later analysis assigned V and J genes by comparing TCR nucleotide sequences with IMGT/GENE-DB human TR gene sequences. In a later analysis, CDR3 sequences and most-parsimonious VDJ recombination scenarios were assigned using the TCRdist pipeline. In a later analysis, each TCR beta chain was defined by its CDR3 amino acid sequence together with its V-gene family, and reads without a unique V-gene family were excluded. To address suspected cross-contamination and a sequencing artifact, a later analysis removed some 620 highly shared, low-generation-probability nucleotide sequences. In a later analysis, a clonal expansion index was calculated for each public chain from normalized within-repertoire ranks of inferred template counts. A later analysis computed generation probabilities with a VDJ recombination model fitted to out-of-frame rearrangements, and checked the results against IGoR. In a later analysis, TCR-TCR, TCR-HLA and TCR-CMV co-occurrence was scored with hypergeometric tests, and a repertoire-size bias correction was applied to TCR pairs. In a later analysis, false discovery rates were estimated by permuting HLA or CMV assignments 20 times. In a later analysis, co-occurring TCRs were grouped using DBSCAN, and TCRdist sequence similarity was added for clustering within HLA-allele-positive subsets. Co-occurrence clustering excluded repertoires with fewer than 30,000 or more than 120,000 public chains, plus five with anomalous nucleotide sharing. TCRdb re-hosts the immuneACCESS table, in-frame sequences only. Its copies lack some clones; in the studies checked, an unresolved V gene accounts for under half of them, and the cause for the rest is not known. V and J calls and clone size are those listed in that table; D and trimming were worked out from the DNA. The sample data list about 70,000 clones, and 74% of these were observed just once. Of the sample, about an eighth falls within the top ten clones.

Reading the germline V gene gives CDR1 MRHNA and CDR2 SNTAGT. Counted from cysteine to phenylalanine, this CDR3 has 14 amino acids. CDR3 DNA is the only sequence kept; it has 42 bases, read in frame from the first base. V and J lose 2 bases and 10 bases, and a span of 14 bases separates them. The cohort consisted of 600 or so healthy bone marrow donors. Cohort members were all nominally healthy when sampled, although unrecorded immune exposures were likely present. Of the 710 or so cohort members, around 310 had a positive CMV serostatus and just over 350 had a negative one, while no CMV serostatus was recorded for the donor. Each donor provided a peripheral blood sample, and peripheral blood mononuclear cells were used for TCR beta sequencing. Genomic DNA extraction from the blood cell samples was performed with the Qiagen DNeasy Blood Extraction Kit. The source of the sample is a study of cytomegalovirus exposure and HLA in healthy donors (dated by TCRdb to the late 2010s). Regarding the research as a whole: An earlier analysis of roughly 610 of the donors reported approximately 280 Gb of sequence data and 117 million unique TCR beta sequences obtained from approximately 180 million T cells. Around 330 gigabases of sequencing data and approximately 92 million unique TCR sequences made up an early release that covered approximately 700 HLA-typed donors. Of the 300 to 450 genotyped donors, 65% to 90% fell in the genetic ancestry cluster associated with self-reported Caucasian donors. The study aimed to test whether signatures of past pathogen exposure could be identified by cataloging public T cell receptors. Using immunosequencing, the study profiled T cell repertoires from approximately 700 subjects and related those repertoires to cytomegalovirus serostatus. Besides the first cohort of roughly 660 subjects, a separate validation cohort made up of over 100 different subjects was used. To predict cytomegalovirus infection status, the study brought together high-throughput TCR immunosequencing, statistical association of individual TCRs with disease status, and machine learning. A later analysis re-examined previously published TCR beta repertoires from just over 650 donors and added high-resolution HLA genotyping to investigate patterns of TCR occurrence. The later analysis used no new phenotypic data to find candidate immune exposures, relying instead on TCR beta sequences and their occurrence across donors. In an earlier analysis of 550 to 700 of the donors, high-throughput TCR beta sequencing was used to judge whether each TCR beta V gene segment behaved as functional or pseudogenic. Donor age, sex, ethnicity and CMV serostatus were collected together with the repertoire data. A later genetic analysis took genome-wide SNP genotypes for about 65% of the 666 donors and used that subset as a discovery cohort. Every discovery cohort repertoire had been produced on one sequencing platform. HLA typing included class I and class II loci at four-digit resolution. The number of typed donors differed by locus: about 620-640 for A, B, C, DRB1 and DQB1; approximately 540 for DQA1; approximately 600 for DPA1; and around 450 for DPB1. Four or five DR-DQ haplotypes were treated as single units for association and clustering because of strong linkage in the cohort. Across 398 genotyped donors of the cohort, an average of about 200,000 unique TCR beta nucleotide sequences per donor were sequenced, and around 20% of those sequences were non-productive. General conclusions and limits of the study: A total of 150 to 200 TCR beta chains were listed by the study as associated with cytomegalovirus. According to a later analysis, most CMV-associated TCR beta chains appeared to be HLA-restricted, and the HLA associations seemed to be driven largely by CMV exposure. The authors suggested that the approach could potentially be extended to other disease states and immunological phenotypes. An earlier analysis of 587 of the donors showed that most TCR beta V segments appeared in productive rearrangements either about 87% or about 30% of the time, which broadly matched IMGT annotations. In a later analysis, several top co-occurrence clusters were reported to appear linked to parvovirus B19, influenza, CMV and Epstein-Barr virus. Immune exposure information for the cohort was limited to CMV serostatus. A cluster of highly shared sequence variants was judged likely to be a technical artifact of the sequencing pipeline. In both the original and validation cohorts, the classifier was reported to diagnose cytomegalovirus status with high specificity and sensitivity. Across donors, most TCR sequences were observed very rarely, whereas some public TCRs were present in many individuals. In a later analysis, the rate of TCR association differed among HLA loci, with DRB1 alleles having the most associated TCRs and HLA-C alleles having the fewest. The presence/absence analyses assumed that sequencing depth was roughly uniform across donors, and that assumption may not be true. The cohort was sequenced for TCR beta chains only, and without alpha or paired-chain data the features that could be detected were limited. An association between a missense DCLRE1C variant and V-gene and J-gene trimming of TCR beta chains was found in a later genetic analysis and replicated in an independent cohort. Some IMGT-functional V segments, including TRBV6-2 and TRBV6-3, could not be distinguished by the 87-base-pair reads and were therefore excluded. A later analysis associated about 17,000 TCR beta sequences with specific HLA alleles at a false discovery rate of 0.05. Strong co-occurrence of HLA alleles, especially DR and DQ, made assigning TCR associations to individual alleles difficult. Because HLA typing was unavailable for some donors at each locus, only the typed subset was used in association tests. Compared with equally common non-associated chains, HLA-associated TCR beta chains in a later analysis were more clonally expanded and had lower generation probabilities. Correlated functional status among segregating V segments might reflect linkage disequilibrium, but an unknown experimental factor could not be ruled out. A further reported finding was that TCR beta sequences accurately predicted the HLA-A and HLA-B alleles for most subjects in the first cohort. Because counts were too low, roughly 16 rarely observed V segments, including chromosome 9 orphons, were excluded from the earlier analysis of 587 of the donors. In a later genetic analysis, fewer N-insertions in productive TCRs were reported among donors in an Asian-associated ancestry cluster than the roughly 640-donor mean. A few of the identified cytomegalovirus-associated TCR beta chains were confirmed in vitro to be specific for cytomegalovirus antigens.

The chain is assembled from TRBV6-4 and TRBJ1-4; no D gene can be assigned with confidence. The sequencing sample was made of PBMCs. This receptor was taken from a human donor in good health. The nucleotides are TGTGCCAGCAGTGACCTCCTAGATTCCGGAAAACTGTTTTTT. It is translated as CASSDLLDSGKLFF.